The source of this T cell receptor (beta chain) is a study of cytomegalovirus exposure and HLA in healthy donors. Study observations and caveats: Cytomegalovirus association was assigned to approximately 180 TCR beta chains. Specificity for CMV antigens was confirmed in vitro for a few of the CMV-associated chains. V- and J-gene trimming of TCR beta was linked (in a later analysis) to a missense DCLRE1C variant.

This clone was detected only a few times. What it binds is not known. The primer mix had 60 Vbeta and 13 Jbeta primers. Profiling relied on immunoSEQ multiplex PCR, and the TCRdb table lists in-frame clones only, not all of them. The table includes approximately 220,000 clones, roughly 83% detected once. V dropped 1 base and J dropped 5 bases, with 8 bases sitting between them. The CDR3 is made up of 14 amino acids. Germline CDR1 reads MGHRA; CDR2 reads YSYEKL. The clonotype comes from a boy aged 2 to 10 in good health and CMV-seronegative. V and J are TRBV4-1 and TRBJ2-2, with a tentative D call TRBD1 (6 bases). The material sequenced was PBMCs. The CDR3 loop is CASSQVGATGELFF. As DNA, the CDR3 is TGCGCCAGCAGCCAAGTGGGGGCGACCGGGGAGCTGTTTTTT.